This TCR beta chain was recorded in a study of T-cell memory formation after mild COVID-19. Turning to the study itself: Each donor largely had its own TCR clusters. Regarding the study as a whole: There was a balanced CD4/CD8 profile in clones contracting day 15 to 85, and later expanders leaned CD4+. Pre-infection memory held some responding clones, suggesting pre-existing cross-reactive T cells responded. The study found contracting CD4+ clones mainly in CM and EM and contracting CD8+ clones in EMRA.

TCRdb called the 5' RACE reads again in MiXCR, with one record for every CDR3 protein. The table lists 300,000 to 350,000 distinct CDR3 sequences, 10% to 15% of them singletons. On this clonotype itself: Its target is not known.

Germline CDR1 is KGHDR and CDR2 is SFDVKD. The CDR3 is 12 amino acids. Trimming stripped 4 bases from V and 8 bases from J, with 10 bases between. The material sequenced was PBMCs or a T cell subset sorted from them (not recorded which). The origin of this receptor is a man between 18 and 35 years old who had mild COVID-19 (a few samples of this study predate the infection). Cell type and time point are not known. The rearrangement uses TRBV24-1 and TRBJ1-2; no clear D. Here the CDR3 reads CATSDYRGGYTF. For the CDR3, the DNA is TGTGCCACCAGTGACTACCGAGGGGGCTACACCTTC.